This T cell receptor beta chain derives from a study of T cell responses to AZD1222 COVID-19 vaccine. Repertoires were generated with immunoSEQ multiplex PCR, while TCRdb's copy carries only in-frame clones and drops some. The sample carries 150,000 or so clones, about 85% recorded once. CDR1 is SGHRS, CDR2 YFSETQ, per germline. Trimming cost V 2 bases and J 6 bases, with 9 bases left between them. The CDR3 has 14 residues. As concerns this clone: Its antigen is still unknown.

Broader study findings: Samples come after the peak T cell response, not at day 14. Once two AZD1222 doses were given, Spike-specific TCR breadth and depth went up. Possibly, clonal diversity was underestimated; donors were largely white British and included more females.

The sequences come from peripheral blood, collected on day 0 of AZD1222 vaccination. The chain combines TRBV5-1 with TRBJ1-6, with D uncertain. This receptor was identified in an adult in good health. The CDR3 coding sequence is TGCGCCAGCAGCTTCGGAGGGATTAATTCACCCCTCCACTTT. This codes for CASSFGGINSPLHF.